The rows below give T cell receptor beta chains drawn from one sample of a study of human T cells and chemical hapten exposure. TCRdb reprocessed the RACE reads with MiXCR, giving one entry per CDR3 protein. The sample has 350,000 to 400,000 distinct CDR3 sequences, nearly 6.5% seen once. The starting material was whole blood, obtained in connection with sensitization to the hapten diphenylcyclopropenone (DPC). Receptors were obtained from a woman in her late teens or twenties with alopecia areata. Some clones in this sample may be carry-over from other donors' samples. The conserved cysteine and the conserved F or W are not part of the CDR3 here.

j_gene	v_gene	CDR3aa
TRBJ1-2	TRBV6-5	ASSWSGQNYGYT
TRBJ2-7	TRBV27	ASSKLPGQGREQY
TRBJ1-4	TRBV3-1	ASSPSLGNEKLF
TRBJ2-3	TRBV6-4	ASSDTSGGDTDTQY
TRBJ1-2	TRBV5-4	ASSLRGQGNYGYT
TRBJ1-2	TRBV29-1	SVAFKGTGANEPGYGYT
TRBJ2-7	TRBV6-5	ASSYSKPGPYEQY
TRBJ2-3	TRBV7-3	ASSSNPLSDTQY
TRBJ1-2	TRBV7-8	ASSFDWTHGYT
TRBJ2-2	TRBV7-2	ASSPDRGGGELF
TRBJ2-5	TRBV7-2	ASSLSTQETQY
TRBJ2-7	TRBV6-5	ASSYNIALGGGEQY
TRBJ1-6	TRBV18	ASSSRQQNSPLH
TRBJ1-2	TRBV27	ASSLGGQAVAANYGYT
TRBJ1-5	TRBV28	ASSTGRTNQPQH
TRBJ1-1	TRBV11-2	ASSLVGDGGKAF
TRBJ2-7	TRBV9	ASSVAPGGRGHEQY
TRBJ2-5	TRBV14	ASSQVSGKETQY
TRBJ2-3	TRBV24-1	ATRPGQAADTQY
TRBJ2-1	TRBV19	ASSPLASSYNEQF
TRBJ2-6	TRBV4-3	ASSSTHRSSGANVLT
TRBJ2-3	TRBV20-1	SARGGFTDTQY
TRBJ1-5	TRBV27	ASSLLGQGGRQPQH
TRBJ2-7	TRBV7-6	ASSSTTTLGGEQY
TRBJ1-2	TRBV7-2	ASRGTGGDGYT
TRBJ1-1	TRBV3-1	ASSRALEAF
TRBJ1-4	TRBV20-1	SGWRGDEKLF
TRBJ1-4	TRBV5-1	ASSLRGPGQYEKLF
TRBJ2-7	TRBV15	ATSRNPGLAEQY
TRBJ2-4	TRBV6-6	ASSPRDNQY
TRBJ2-5	TRBV7-9	ASSPDRGPETQY
TRBJ1-5	TRBV6-2/TRBV6-3	ASSLGRYSNQPQH
TRBJ2-7	TRBV28	ASSFGTGVYEQY
TRBJ2-3	TRBV7-8	ASSFSRGGKDTQY
TRBJ2-5	TRBV12-3/TRBV12-4	ASKPAGGWAETQY
TRBJ2-1	TRBV5-6	ASSLEAGTSVYEQF
TRBJ2-4	TRBV20-1	SAGLAGSLAKNIQY
TRBJ2-1	TRBV11-3	ASSFRLAGINEQF
TRBJ2-4	TRBV5-6	ASSLRGGVSVIQY
TRBJ1-1	TRBV7-2	ASSSQSLNTEAF
TRBJ1-5	TRBV11-2	ASSLDLGENQPQH
TRBJ1-1	TRBV12-3/TRBV12-4	ASSFYVGTEAF
TRBJ1-5	TRBV6-2/TRBV6-3	ASSYVLQGHSNQPQH
TRBJ2-3	TRBV10-3	AISESLAGSSTDTQY
TRBJ2-5	TRBV7-8	ASSPRGGPQETQY
TRBJ2-3	TRBV5-1	ASSLIRDTATDTQY
TRBJ2-3	TRBV7-9	ASSRATSTDTQY
TRBJ1-3	TRBV6-5	ASSYSRISAGNTIY